What follows describes a single TCR beta chain. It has no known antigen specificity. No much larger clone is present one base from it, and per-base qualities are unavailable. The sample is drawn from a study of response to subunit inactivated influenza vaccine listed by TCRdb under 2018. Regarding the research as a whole: The study used deep quantitative T cell receptor repertoire profiling to track responses to a trivalent subunit inactivated influenza vaccine. The paper's findings and limits, for the study overall: It was suggested by the authors that each seasonal influenza vaccination may recruit only a limited number of new T cells.

The CDR3 numbers 13 residues from cysteine through phenylalanine. The only DNA kept is the CDR3, 39 bases in frame from the first base. At the junction V is shortened by 7 bases and J by 4 bases, with 11 bases in between. Library generation was performed with RT-PCR. The reads were generated on an Illumina HiSeq 2500. The public reads were run again by TCRdb, first through fastp at Q25 and then through MiXCR, and only productive beta chains were kept. Each entry is one CDR3 protein sequence, shown with its most common DNA and genes. For this sample there are 150,000 to 200,000 distinct CDR3 sequences; 12% appear just once. The ten largest clones add up to about 29% of the sample. The sample was also linked to a second study, of T cells expressing NK-cell markers. The second paper states: The TCR beta cDNA libraries were made using 5'RACE template switching, a step that added both a universal primer site and unique molecular identifiers. Seven to nine donors provided sorted CD3+CD56+NKG2C+, CD3+CD56+NKG2C- and CD3+CD56-NKG2C+ T-cell subsets, whose TCR beta-chain repertoires were profiled. Of the eight sequenced donors, seven were found to be HCMV-seropositive and one was found to be HCMV-seronegative. In several experiments an anti-gammadeltaTCR antibody was added to restrict sorting to alphabetaTCR-expressing T cells. In roughly 6 donors, the dominant CD3+CD56+NKG2C+ clonotypes ranked among the top 10 CD8+ clonotypes, making up 1.0-7.0% of CD8+ T cells. Those dominant clonotypes were again the most abundant among CD3+CD56-NKG2C+ cells in several donors, at roughly 25-65%. It remained unclear whether the expanded NKG2C-expressing T cell clones were specific for HCMV antigens. Randomly selected healthy volunteers, three men and five women, were used as the eight sequenced donors. HCMV-specific IgG was detected in serum with a commercial ELISA kit to determine HCMV serostatus. Peripheral blood mononuclear cells were isolated from blood by Ficoll density gradient centrifugation. Using Miltenyi isolation kits, CD4+ and CD8+ T cells were isolated from PBMC through magnetic immunoseparation. cDNA synthesis was primed from the TCR beta constant segment and was followed by two successive PCR amplification steps. The libraries were sequenced on Illumina HiSeq 2000/2500, MiSeq or NextSeq, producing 2 x 150 bp reads. Reads were demultiplexed and grouped by UMI with MIGEC, and clonotypes were assembled and quantified with MiTCR. Only TCR cDNA sequences supported by at least two reads were kept to exclude erroneous sequences. The tcR package was used for downstream repertoire analysis, with clonotypes matched between fractions based on CDR3 nucleotide sequence plus V segment. Antigen specificity was annotated against VDJdb with VDJmatch, allowing one amino acid substitution in CDR3.

The sequence links TRBV12-3 or TRBV12-4 to TRBJ2-1; matching of 5 bases hints at TRBD2 as the D gene. The receptor comes from a man in his forties or fifties who received an inactivated influenza vaccine. Donor details come from another sample of the same person, matched by shared clones. This specimen consisted of CD8+ T cells sorted from PBMCs, obtained 11 to 12 days after vaccination. The bases are TGTGCCAGCACAGTAGGACTGTACAATGAGCAGTTCTTC. Its translation is CASTVGLYNEQFF.